The TCR beta chain under discussion was sequenced for a study of shared clonotypes between healthy human individuals. Assay: immunoSEQ multiplex PCR; the TCRdb copy retains only in-frame clones and omits some. This table holds about 2.4 million clones, roughly nine tenths found once. With V trimmed by 4 bases and J by 3 bases, 6 bases remained unmatched. The CDR3 loop spans 15 amino acids. CDR1 SGHRS and CDR2 YFSETQ come from the germline V gene. What was sequenced was naive CD4+ T cells sorted from blood. Subset denoted: CD45RA+ positively selected. The chain carries TRBV5-1 and TRBJ2-4; 8 positions match TRBD2. This sequence was found in a young man in good health. CDR3 in DNA: TGCGCCAGCAGCGATCCGGGGGGGCTCAAAAACATTCAGTACTTC. Protein sequence: CASSDPGGLKNIQYF.